This T cell receptor (beta chain) was sequenced in a study of T-cell reconstitution after alpha-beta-depleted transplantation in children. This clonotype was recorded a few times. Unique molecular identifiers featured in how the TCRbeta library was prepared. TCRdb analysed the PCR reads with MiXCR anew, one entry per CDR3 protein. Among about 610,000 distinct CDR3 sequences listed, more than 9% were seen once. The starting material was PBMCs from the stem cell graft donor, obtained from the stem cell graft. This TCR came from a human donor who donated a stem cell graft to a child with acute myeloid leukemia.

The CDR3 here is CASRRGLTGELFF. The CDR3 bases are TGTGCCAGCAGGAGGGGTCTCACCGGGGAGCTGTTTTTT. The chain has TRBV2 and TRBJ2-2, with D perhaps assigned TRBD1 or TRBD2 (5 bases each). V was clipped by 6 bases and J by 4 bases, with 9 bases between them. The length of the CDR3 is 13 residues. Looked up from germline, CDR1 is SNHLY and CDR2 is FYNNEI.